What follows are 13 T cell receptor beta chains derived from one specimen sequenced in a study of T cell responses to AZD1222 COVID-19 vaccine. Only in-frame clones appear in the TCRdb table, and some are missing; sequencing was by immunoSEQ multiplex PCR. Of some 130,000 clones in the sample, 93% were seen once. Specimen: peripheral blood, collected on day 0 of AZD1222 vaccination. Source of these receptors: an adult in good health.

The chain joins TRBV5-1 to TRBJ2-5; D perhaps matches TRBD2 (6 bases). The V gene's germline CDR1 is SGHRS and CDR2 YFSETQ. The CDR3 has 13 residues. V was pared by 7 bases and J by 5 bases, with 15 bases between. The CDR3 loop reads CASSEAGRETQYF. The CDR3, as DNA: TGCGCCAGCTCCGAGGCAGGGAGGGAGACCCAGTACTTC. The whole variable domain, remainder taken from reference TRBV5-1 and TRBJ2-5, is KAGVTQTPRYLIKTRGQQVTLSCSPISGHRSVSWYQQTPGQGLQFLFEYFSETQRNKGNFPGRFSGRQFSNSRSEMNVSTLELGDSALYLCASSEAGRETQYFGPGTRLLVL.

The chain has TRBV5-5 and TRBJ1-5; D is undetermined. The ends were cut back, 0 bases at V and 4 bases at J, with 8 bases in the middle. Germline CDR1 SGHKS, CDR2 YYEKEE (reference sequence). The CDR3 is made up of 14 amino acids. CDR3 sequence: CASSLEWGNQPQHF. In DNA form, the CDR3 reads TGTGCCAGCAGCTTGGAATGGGGTAATCAGCCCCAGCATTTT. Together with reference TRBV5-5 and TRBJ1-5, the CDR3 gives the full variable domain: DAGVTQSPTHLIKTRGQQVTLRCSPISGHKSVSWYQQVLGQGPQFIFQYYEKEERGRGNFPDRFSARQFPNYSSELNVNALLLGDSALYLCASSLEWGNQPQHFGDGTRLSIL.

The rearrangement joins TRBV29-1 to TRBJ1-1, with D uncertain. The CDR3 is 13 amino acids. Germline assignment: CDR1 SQVTM and CDR2 ANQGSEA. Trimming took 7 bases from V and 4 from J, leaving 16 bases between them. The CDR3: CSANGLRGTEAFF. DNA for the CDR3: TGCAGCGCTAACGGGCTTCGGGGCACTGAAGCTTTCTTT.

V usage is TRBV29-1 and J usage is TRBJ2-7; D is perhaps TRBD1 (6 bases). There are 12 residues in the CDR3. Per the germline V gene, CDR1 is SQVTM and CDR2 is ANQGSEA. Deletions cut 6 bases from V and 2 bases from J, with 11 bases between. CDR3 DNA sequence: TGCAGCGTCATAGGACAGACCTACGAGCAGTACTTC. It encodes CSVIGQTYEQYF.

The gene calls are TRBV6-2 or TRBV6-3 and TRBJ1-2; D possibly corresponds to TRBD1 (6 bases). CDR1 and CDR2 (germline): MNHEY, SVGEGT. Trimming left V 0 bases short and J 5 bases short, with 13 bases between. The CDR3 totals 15 residues. CDR3 bases: TGTGCCAGCAGTTACTCGGGTTCTGGACAGTATGGCTACACCTTC. This codes for CASSYSGSGQYGYTF.

The chain couples TRBV9 to TRBJ2-1; TRBD1 aligns across 7 bases. The germline V gene has CDR1 SGDLS and CDR2 YYNGEE. V lost 6 bases, J lost 6 bases, and 12 bases stayed unmatched. CDR3 size: 15 residues. The CDR3 spells CASNPDRAGFNEQFF. The CDR3 DNA is TGTGCCAGCAACCCCGACAGGGCGGGTTTCAATGAGCAGTTCTTC.

This rearrangement joins TRBV27 to TRBJ1-1, with no clear D. CDR1 and CDR2 from the germline V gene are MNHEY and SMNVEV (reference sequence). The CDR3 has 16 amino acids. With 5 bases removed from V and 3 bases from J, the gap between germline ends came to 19 bases. The DNA of the CDR3 is TGTGCCAGCAGTCCGCGGGCCCCAGAGAGAGACACTGAAGCTTTCTTT. Translated: CASSPRAPERDTEAFF.

CDR3 residues: CASRRDADSYEQYF. The DNA of the CDR3 is TGTGCCAGTCGCCGGGACGCAGACTCCTACGAGCAGTACTTC. J is TRBJ2-7 and V is TRBV19; D may be TRBD1 or TRBD2 (5 bases each). Per the germline V gene, CDR1 is LNHDA and CDR2 is SQIVND (reference sequence). V was cut by 8 bases and J by 0 bases, with 14 bases left in between. CDR3 length: 14 residues.

To note about this clone: Compared with germline, one end of the junction differs, possibly owing to a read error. The chain joins TRBV28 to TRBJ2-4; 7 bases fit TRBD1. The CDR3 extends over 12 amino acids. Per the germline V gene, CDR1 is MDHEN and CDR2 is SYDVKM. CDR3 sequence: CASSFPRQGEDF. CDR3 DNA sequence: TGTGCCAGCAGTTTCCCCAGACAGGGTGAGGACTTC.

The V gene is TRBV6-2 or TRBV6-3, the J gene TRBJ2-3; perhaps TRBD2 as D (6 bases). V lost 5 bases and J lost 6, with 21 bases in between. CDR1 is MNHEY, CDR2 SVGEGT, per germline. The CDR3 contains 16 residues. The CDR3 here is CASSRRLVRAGDTQYF. Here the CDR3 DNA reads TGTGCCAGCAGTCGCCGACTAGTCCGGGCGGGGGATACGCAGTATTTT.

The rearrangement uses TRBV5-4 and TRBJ2-3; TRBD2 matches 8 bases. The V gene end was trimmed by 0 bases and the J gene end by 3 bases; junction bases not matched to a gene: 6. Per germline, CDR1 SGHNT and CDR2 YYREEE (reference sequence). The CDR3 runs to 16 residues. The chain's CDR3 is CASSLGGTRQTDTQYF. The CDR3, as DNA: TGTGCCAGCAGCTTGGGGGGGACTAGACAAACAGATACGCAGTATTTT.

This chain connects TRBV6-2 or TRBV6-3 to TRBJ2-3; 10 bases match TRBD2. CDR3 size: 16 residues. J lost 4 bases, V lost 2 bases, and 6 bases had no gene match. Germline V gene data show CDR1 as MNHEY and CDR2 as SVGEGT. The CDR3 DNA reads TGTGCCAGCAGTTACGGGGTAGCGGGAGGAGCAGATACGCAGTATTTT. Translation: CASSYGVAGGADTQYF.

The chain couples TRBV5-1 to TRBJ1-2; D is unclear. V lost 0 bases and J 2 bases, leaving 8 bases between the germline ends. Germline assignment: CDR1 SGHRS and CDR2 YFSETQ. This CDR3 contains 14 residues. The DNA for the CDR3 is TGCGCCAGCAGCTTGGTGGCCAGCAACTATGGCTACACCTTC. It codes for CASSLVASNYGYTF.